This entry lists 17 T cell receptor beta chains sequenced from one sample in a study of CD8+ T cells in alopecia areata. Treatment: oral pan-JAK inhibitor, 5-10 mg twice daily. Extracted RNA was reverse transcribed into cDNA, the sequencing template. Clones were read by immunoSEQ multiplex PCR, and TCRdb kept only the in-frame ones, dropping some. Among more than 200,000 clones listed, roughly 44% were seen once. Sequences were derived from CD4+ T cells sorted from blood, sampled around week 36, from a patient treated with tofacitinib. These receptors originate from a human donor with alopecia areata.

This chain connects TRBV4-2 to TRBJ2-2; no clear D. The CDR3 has 19 amino acids. V shed 1 base and J shed 10 bases, with 28 bases lying between them. CDR1 LGHNA and CDR2 YNFKEQ come from the germline V gene. CDR3 DNA: TGTGCCAGCAGCCAAGTTAGAAGTATCGGTGGCGGACCAAAGGAGGAGCTGTTTTTT. Protein sequence: CASSQVRSIGGGPKEELFF.

This clone was seen a few times. The chain is built from TRBV29-1 and TRBJ1-2; unclear D gene. V was trimmed by 7 bases and J by 7 bases, leaving 13 bases between them. Germline V gene sequence: CDR1 SQVTM, CDR2 ANQGSEA. The length of the CDR3 is 11 residues. In DNA, the CDR3 is TGCAGCGCTCCCGGTGGGTTTGGCTACACCTTC. Translated: CSAPGGFGYTF.

The chain is built from TRBV30 and TRBJ2-1; 7 bases are shared with TRBD2. The ends lost 4 bases at V and 2 bases at J; junction bases unmatched: 5. This CDR3 is 14 amino acids long. Germline V gene data show CDR1 as GTSNPN and CDR2 as SVGIG (reference sequence). The CDR3: CAWTDSGTYNEQFF. CDR3 in DNA: TGTGCCTGGACTGACAGCGGGACCTACAATGAGCAGTTCTTC. The full variable domain, its missing parts supplied by reference TRBV30 and TRBJ2-1, is SQTIHQWPATLVQPVGSPLSLECTVEGTSNPNLYWYRQAAGRGLQLLFYSVGIGQISSEVPQNLSASRPQDRQFILSSKKLLLSDSGFYLCAWTDSGTYNEQFFGPGTRLTVL.

This clone showed up just a few times. The chain carries TRBV6-6 and TRBJ1-2, with 7 nucleotides matching TRBD1. Germline values: CDR1 MNHNY, CDR2 SVGAGI (reference sequence). The CDR3 covers 15 residues. V lost 6 bases to trimming and J lost 4 bases; unmatched junction nucleotides: 11. In DNA, the CDR3 is TGTGCCAGCAGCTTAACTCCGCGGGACAGCTATGGCTACACCTTC. Translation: CASSLTPRDSYGYTF.

Points on this clone: Additional DNA sequences in this sample encode the identical CDR3. The rearrangement uses TRBV20-1 and TRBJ1-1; no definite D call. V lost 6 bases to trimming and J lost 3 bases, with 5 bases between them. The V gene's germline CDR1 is DFQATT and CDR2 SNEGSKA (reference sequence). The CDR3 has 10 amino acids. CDR3 region: CSARYTEAFF. The CDR3 DNA reads TGCAGTGCCCGGTACACTGAAGCTTTCTTT.

This clone came up many times. The chain joins TRBV7-8 to TRBJ1-1, with D possibly matching TRBD1 (6 bases). This CDR3 comprises 16 residues. From germline, CDR1 is SGHVS and CDR2 FQNEAQ. The V and J ends lost 8 bases and 0 bases respectively, with 19 bases between them. CDR3 nucleotides: TGTGCCAGCTTGTTTAAGGGGGGCGGGGTGAACACTGAAGCTTTCTTT. Its protein is CASLFKGGGVNTEAFF.

The chain couples TRBV6-1 to TRBJ2-7; D gene unclear. V was pared by 7 bases and J by 0 bases, with 10 bases between. The CDR3 is 13 residues long. Germline V CDR1 and CDR2: MNHNS, SASEGT. CDR3 protein: CASTRQISYEQYF. Written as DNA, the CDR3 is TGTGCCAGCACAAGGCAGATCTCCTACGAGCAGTACTTC.

The CDR3 DNA follows: TGTGCCAGCAGTGAGTCGAGGGCTAGGACGTACGAGCAGTACTTC. Its translation: CASSESRARTYEQYF. The V call is TRBV2, the J call TRBJ2-7; tentatively, D is TRBD2 (5 bases). Germline assignment: CDR1 SNHLY and CDR2 FYNNEI. The CDR3 is made up of 15 amino acids. V was shortened by 3 bases and J by 4 bases, with 16 bases between the two germline ends.

The V and J genes are TRBV6-5 and TRBJ2-3; D gene uncertain. The germline V gene has CDR1 MNHEY and CDR2 SVGAGI. The CDR3 consists of 12 residues. Trimming cost V 6 bases and J 6 bases, with 10 bases left between them. The chain's CDR3 is CASSDSLDTQYF. In nucleotides, the CDR3 is TGTGCCAGCAGCGACTCTTTGGATACGCAGTATTTT.

This clone was counted at least ten times. The junction departs from the called germline gene at one end, perhaps through a read error. The V and J genes are TRBV7-2 and TRBJ2-7; 7 bases map to TRBD2. This CDR3 comprises 16 residues. Germline CDR1 reads SGHTA; CDR2 reads FQGNSA. The CDR3 DNA follows: TGCGCCAGCAGCCAAGATCTCGGACTAGAGGGCTACGAGCAGTACTTC. Translating gives CASSQDLGLEGYEQYF.

The V call is TRBV7-9, the J call TRBJ1-2; TRBD1 matches at 10 bases. V was clipped by 5 bases and J by 3 bases; unmatched bases: 9. The CDR3 spans 16 residues. The V gene's germline CDR1 is SEHNR and CDR2 FQNEAQ (reference sequence). The CDR3 spells CASSPYLGTGDYGYTF. For the CDR3, the DNA is TGTGCCAGCAGCCCATACCTAGGGACAGGGGACTATGGCTACACCTTC.

This clone was detected a few times. The J gene is TRBJ2-1, the V gene TRBV5-1; 9 positions agree with TRBD2. The V gene's germline CDR1 is SGHRS and CDR2 YFSETQ. CDR3 length: 14 residues. Germline trimming cut 4 bases from V and 7 bases from J; bases unmatched to any gene: 6. For the CDR3, the DNA is TGCGCCAGCAGCCCCAGGACTAGCGAGAATGAGCAGTTCTTC. Amino acids: CASSPRTSENEQFF.

CDR3: CASSPVNRGDYGYTF. The CDR3 nucleotides read TGTGCCAGCAGTCCGGTCAACAGGGGTGATTATGGCTACACCTTC. J is TRBJ1-2 and V is TRBV25-1, with 7 bases fitting TRBD1. V trimming: 5 bases; J trimming: 5 bases; junction bases outside the gene matches: 11. CDR1 MGHDK and CDR2 SYGVNS come from the germline V gene. The CDR3 sequence is 15 residues long.

The CDR3 sequence is CSASWRSTIYF. DNA for the CDR3: TGCAGTGCTTCATGGCGTAGCACCATATATTTT. The chain couples TRBV20-1 to TRBJ1-3; D unclear. CDR3 length: 11 amino acids. The germline V and J ends were trimmed by 5 bases and 9 bases, with 11 bases remaining between them. CDR1 and CDR2 (germline): DFQATT, SNEGSKA (reference sequence).

The genes are TRBV5-1 and TRBJ1-1; TRBD1 matches at 7 bases. V lost 3 bases to trimming and J lost 3 bases; unmatched junction nucleotides: 5. CDR1 and CDR2 from the germline V gene are SGHRS and YFSETQ. This CDR3 has 14 residues. CDR3 nucleotides: TGCGCCAGCAGCTCCGACAGGGCGTACACTGAAGCTTTCTTT. It yields the protein CASSSDRAYTEAFF.

The chain has TRBV9 and TRBJ2-7; TRBD1 matches at 10 bases. The germline V gene has CDR1 SGDLS and CDR2 YYNGEE. Trimming at V came to 3 bases and at J to 0 bases, leaving 3 bases not matched to a gene. The length of the CDR3 is 15 residues. CDR3 amino acids: CASSAGQGGSYEQYF. The CDR3 DNA reads TGTGCCAGCAGCGCCGGACAGGGGGGCTCCTACGAGCAGTACTTC.

This clone was counted only a few times. The chain recombines TRBV4-2 with TRBJ2-3; D might be TRBD1 or TRBD2, each matching 5 bases. CDR1 LGHNA and CDR2 YNFKEQ come from the germline V gene. This CDR3 spans 17 amino acids. With 4 bases removed from V and 0 bases from J, the gap between germline ends came to 17 bases. The CDR3 DNA reads as TGTGCCAGCAGCCGCCTGCCCTCCGGGACGAGCACAGATACGCAGTATTTT. Encoded protein: CASSRLPSGTSTDTQYF.